This T cell receptor beta chain was sequenced during a study of OX40 agonist ivuxolimab in advanced cancers. Turning to the study itself: Under the entry rules, prior anti-PD-1, anti-PD-L1 or anti-CTLA-4 therapy was allowed, and 40% had some.

Only in-frame clones appear in the TCRdb table, and some are missing; sequencing was by immunoSEQ multiplex PCR. The table lists tens of thousands of clones, about 93% of them singletons. The CDR3 extends over 16 amino acids. The V gene's germline CDR1 is SQVTM and CDR2 ANQGSEA. The junction had 11 bases not matched to a gene; V was cut back by 4 bases and J by 0 bases. The chain employs TRBV29-1 and TRBJ2-7; the match to TRBD2 covers 8 bases. The sequencing used CD4+ or CD8+ T cells sorted from blood, collected in a trial of the OX40 agonist ivuxolimab. The receptor's source is an adult with an advanced solid tumor such as melanoma, head and neck, liver or kidney cancer. CDR3 bases: TGCAGCGTTGGGGCTAGCGGGTGGTTGGGCTCCTACGAGCAGTACTTC. This codes for CSVGASGWLGSYEQYF.